These T cell receptor beta chains were read from a single sample in a study of response to subunit inactivated influenza vaccine. Via MiXCR, TCRdb re-called the RT-PCR reads, giving one row per CDR3 protein. The sample contains some 190,000 distinct CDR3 sequences, roughly an eighth of which appear only once. The specimen was CD8+ T cells sorted from PBMCs, collected around 5 days after vaccination. These receptors originate from a man over 45 who received an inactivated influenza vaccine. Both conserved end residues are part of each CDR3.

TRBJ2-1 | TRBV15 | CATASGNYNEQFF
TRBJ2-7 | TRBV4-3 | CASSQRASVIYEQYF
TRBJ1-2 | TRBV20-1 | CSAPVGDERGYGYTF
TRBJ2-7 | TRBV11-2 | CASTYRGSYEQYF
TRBJ2-3 | TRBV7-2 | CASSVGQGRDTQYF
TRBJ1-1 | TRBV29-1 | CSVEWTGRTEAFF
TRBJ1-2 | TRBV3-1 | CASSQDRGAPDYGYTF
TRBJ1-5 | TRBV28 | CASSLVGYQPQHF
TRBJ2-1 | TRBV10-2 | CASRPGLAVEQFF
TRBJ2-7 | TRBV4-2 | CASSQEEDETYEQYF
TRBJ1-5 | TRBV5-1 | CASSLAGAANQPQHF
TRBJ2-7 | TRBV4-3 | CASSQDVGGAGTYEQYF
TRBJ2-3 | TRBV4-3 | CASSQDGLAEAGDPTDTQYF
TRBJ2-7 | TRBV3-1 | CASSQDRWVQGVPYEQYF
TRBJ2-3 | TRBV5-1 | CASSLFGSSADTQYF
TRBJ1-5 | TRBV3-1 | CASSQKTGSQPQHF
TRBJ2-2 | TRBV11-2 | CASSLDREEIGELFF
TRBJ2-7 | TRBV9 | CASSPRTGSNYEQYF
TRBJ1-2 | TRBV6-1 | CASSEARTGDGYTF
TRBJ2-5 | TRBV27 | CASSSTGSDETQYF
TRBJ2-7 | TRBV5-1 | CASSLHTNSYEQYF
TRBJ2-7 | TRBV12-3/TRBV12-4 | CASSNPGQGHHEQYF
TRBJ2-7 | TRBV30 | CAWRGSGYEQYF
TRBJ2-3 | TRBV12-5 | CASGLTTGVTDTQYF
TRBJ2-1 | TRBV3-1 | CASRPSGRKRAYNEQFF
TRBJ2-1 | TRBV7-9 | CASRSGTGGYNEQFF
TRBJ2-7 | TRBV20-1 | CSARGLAGYEQYF
TRBJ2-3 | TRBV11-2 | CASSLFRDSFTDTQYF
TRBJ1-6 | TRBV2 | CATLAAGEYNSPLHF
TRBJ2-1 | TRBV2 | CASREITANEQFF
TRBJ2-1 | TRBV28 | CASSWDTDNEQFF
TRBJ1-4 | TRBV15 | CATSRERNSNEKLFF
TRBJ2-2 | TRBV7-3 | CASSLWTGTGGTGELFF
TRBJ1-5 | TRBV13 | CASSGGGQPQHF
TRBJ2-7 | TRBV28 | CASSLARGSYEQYF
TRBJ2-7 | TRBV7-2 | CASSFGLAGAYEQYF
TRBJ2-7 | TRBV29-1 | CSVEDVAGEGYEQYF
TRBJ2-7 | TRBV5-1 | CASSLEGGRAYEQYF
TRBJ2-2 | TRBV7-6 | CASSSHGSLGSGELFF
TRBJ2-3 | TRBV7-8 | CASSLTGTGGFTDTQYF
TRBJ2-7 | TRBV28 | CASRLAGGYYEQYF
TRBJ2-3 | TRBV2 | CASSGDRGSTDTQYF
TRBJ2-7 | TRBV12-3/TRBV12-4 | CASSSDRGSYEQYF
TRBJ2-7 | TRBV20-1 | CSALLLAGGPEQYF
TRBJ1-3 | TRBV7-6 | CASSLGTSSGNTIYF
TRBJ2-7 | TRBV5-8 | CASSPGTALYEQYF
TRBJ1-1 | TRBV12-3/TRBV12-4 | CASSLGAVNTEAFF
TRBJ2-3 | TRBV11-2 | CASSPAGTSGGIRDTQYF
TRBJ1-2 | TRBV20-1 | CSATGSYGYTF
TRBJ1-1 | TRBV6-2/TRBV6-3 | CASSYSMGLNTEAFF
TRBJ2-7 | TRBV29-1 | CSVEDFQGTYEQYF
TRBJ2-7 | TRBV5-1 | CASSLDQEQYF
TRBJ2-7 | TRBV2 | CASSEAGGAAAYEQYF